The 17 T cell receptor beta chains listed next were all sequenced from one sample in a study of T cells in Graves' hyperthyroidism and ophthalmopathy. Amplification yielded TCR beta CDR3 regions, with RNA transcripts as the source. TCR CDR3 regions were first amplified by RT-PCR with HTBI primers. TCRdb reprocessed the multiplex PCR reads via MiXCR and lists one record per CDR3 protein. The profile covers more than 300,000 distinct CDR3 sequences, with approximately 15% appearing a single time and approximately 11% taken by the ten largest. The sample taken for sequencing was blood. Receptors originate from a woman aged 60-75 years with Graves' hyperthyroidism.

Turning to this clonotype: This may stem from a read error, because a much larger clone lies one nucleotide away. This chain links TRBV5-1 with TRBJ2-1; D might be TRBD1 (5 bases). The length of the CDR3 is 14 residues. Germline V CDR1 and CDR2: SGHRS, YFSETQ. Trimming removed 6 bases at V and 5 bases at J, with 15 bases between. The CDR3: CASILGQGNNEQFF. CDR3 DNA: TGCGCCAGCATCTTAGGCCAGGGAAACAATGAGCAGTTCTTC.

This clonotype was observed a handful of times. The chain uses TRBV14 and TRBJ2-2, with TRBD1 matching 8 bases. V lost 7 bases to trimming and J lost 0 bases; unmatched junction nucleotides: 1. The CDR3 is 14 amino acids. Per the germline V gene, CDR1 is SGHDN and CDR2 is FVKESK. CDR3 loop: CASTTGANTGELFF. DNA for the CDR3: TGTGCCAGCACGACAGGGGCGAACACCGGGGAGCTGTTTTTT. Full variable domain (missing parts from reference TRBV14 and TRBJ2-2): EAGVTQFPSHSVIEKGQTVTLRCDPISGHDNLYWYRRVMGKEIKFLLHFVKESKQDESGMPNNRFLAERTGGTYSTLKVQPAELEDSGVYFCASTTGANTGELFFGEGSRLTVL.

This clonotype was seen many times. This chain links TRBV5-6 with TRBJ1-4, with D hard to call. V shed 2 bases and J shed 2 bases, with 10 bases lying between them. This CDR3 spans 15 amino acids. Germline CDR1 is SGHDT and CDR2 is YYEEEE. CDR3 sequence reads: CASSFRGGTNEKLFF. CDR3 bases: TGTGCCAGCAGCTTTCGGGGAGGGACTAATGAAAAACTGTTTTTT.

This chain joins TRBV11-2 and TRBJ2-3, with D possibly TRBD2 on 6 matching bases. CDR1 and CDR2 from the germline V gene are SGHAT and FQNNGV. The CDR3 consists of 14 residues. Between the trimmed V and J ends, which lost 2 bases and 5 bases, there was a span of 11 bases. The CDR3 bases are TGTGCCAGCAGCTTACCCTTAGCGGTAGATACGCAGTATTTT. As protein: CASSLPLAVDTQYF.

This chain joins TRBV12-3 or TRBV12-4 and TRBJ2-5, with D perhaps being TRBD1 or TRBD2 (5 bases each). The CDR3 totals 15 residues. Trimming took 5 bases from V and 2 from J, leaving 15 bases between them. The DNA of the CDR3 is TGTGCCAGCAGTACTCCGGGGCGGAGACAAGAGACCCAGTACTTC. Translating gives CASSTPGRRQETQYF.

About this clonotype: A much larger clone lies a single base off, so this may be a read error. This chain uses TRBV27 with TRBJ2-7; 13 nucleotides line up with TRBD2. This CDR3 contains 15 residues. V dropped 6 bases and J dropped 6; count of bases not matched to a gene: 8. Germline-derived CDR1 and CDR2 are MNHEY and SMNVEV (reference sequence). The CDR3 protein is CASRRLAGGKGEQYF. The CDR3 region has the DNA TGTGCCAGCAGAAGACTAGCGGGAGGTAAGGGCGAGCAGTACTTC.

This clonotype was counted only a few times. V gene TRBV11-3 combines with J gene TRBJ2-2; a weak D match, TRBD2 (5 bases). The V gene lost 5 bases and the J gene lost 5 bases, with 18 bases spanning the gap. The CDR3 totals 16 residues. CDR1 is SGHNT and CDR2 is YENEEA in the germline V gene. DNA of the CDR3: TGTGCCAGCAGCGCTTTCTCAGGACCGGGGACCGGGGAGCTGTTTTTT. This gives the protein CASSAFSGPGTGELFF.

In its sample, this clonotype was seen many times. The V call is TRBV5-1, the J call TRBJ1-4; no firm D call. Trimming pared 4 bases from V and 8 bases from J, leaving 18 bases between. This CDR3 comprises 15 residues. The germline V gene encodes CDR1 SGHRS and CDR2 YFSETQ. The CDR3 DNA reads TGCGCCAGCAGCGTTAATGACGGTGCGGGGGAAAAACTGTTTTTT. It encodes CASSVNDGAGEKLFF.

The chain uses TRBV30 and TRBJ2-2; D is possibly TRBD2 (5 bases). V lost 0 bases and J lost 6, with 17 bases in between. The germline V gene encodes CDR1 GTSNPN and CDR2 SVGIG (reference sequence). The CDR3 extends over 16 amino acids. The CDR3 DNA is TGTGCCTGGAGTGTACGATTCGGGATTAAAGCCGGGGAGCTGTTTTTT. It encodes CAWSVRFGIKAGELFF. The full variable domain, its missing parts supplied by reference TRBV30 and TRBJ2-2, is SQTIHQWPATLVQPVGSPLSLECTVEGTSNPNLYWYRQAAGRGLQLLFYSVGIGQISSEVPQNLSASRPQDRQFILSSKKLLLSDSGFYLCAWSVRFGIKAGELFFGEGSRLTVL.

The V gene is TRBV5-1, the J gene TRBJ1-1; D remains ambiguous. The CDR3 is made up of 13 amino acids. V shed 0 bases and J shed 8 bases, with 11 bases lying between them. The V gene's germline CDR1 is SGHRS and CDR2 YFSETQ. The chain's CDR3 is CASSLEAFREAFF. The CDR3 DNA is TGCGCCAGCAGCTTGGAGGCATTTAGGGAAGCTTTCTTT. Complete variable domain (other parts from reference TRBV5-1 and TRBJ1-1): KAGVTQTPRYLIKTRGQQVTLSCSPISGHRSVSWYQQTPGQGLQFLFEYFSETQRNKGNFPGRFSGRQFSNSRSEMNVSTLELGDSALYLCASSLEAFREAFFGQGTRLTVV.

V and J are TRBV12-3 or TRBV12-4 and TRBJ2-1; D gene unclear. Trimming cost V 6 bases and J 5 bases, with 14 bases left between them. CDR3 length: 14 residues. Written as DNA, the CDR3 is TGTGCCAGCAGATCTCAGGACGCAAACAATGAGCAGTTCTTC. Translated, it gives CASRSQDANNEQFF.

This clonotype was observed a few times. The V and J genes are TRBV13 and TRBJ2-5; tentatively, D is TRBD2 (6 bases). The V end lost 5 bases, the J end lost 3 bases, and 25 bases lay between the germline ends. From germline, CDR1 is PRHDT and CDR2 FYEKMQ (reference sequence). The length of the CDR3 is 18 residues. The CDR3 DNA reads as TGTGCCAGCAGCCCAACGCGGGGCGCGGGAACTATCAAAGAGACCCAGTACTTC. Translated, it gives CASSPTRGAGTIKETQYF.

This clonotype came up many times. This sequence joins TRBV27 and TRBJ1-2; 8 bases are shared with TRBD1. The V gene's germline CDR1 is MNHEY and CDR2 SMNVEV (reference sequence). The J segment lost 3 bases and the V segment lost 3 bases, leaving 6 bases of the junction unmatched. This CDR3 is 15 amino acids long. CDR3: CASSFTQGAYYGYTF. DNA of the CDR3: TGTGCCAGCAGTTTTACCCAGGGGGCCTACTATGGCTACACCTTC.

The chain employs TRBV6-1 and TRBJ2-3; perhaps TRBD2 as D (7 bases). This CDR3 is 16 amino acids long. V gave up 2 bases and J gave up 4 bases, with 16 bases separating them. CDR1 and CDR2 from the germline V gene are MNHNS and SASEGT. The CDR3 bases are TGTGCCAGCAGTGAAACCCCAGGGGAGGGCTCAGATACGCAGTATTTT. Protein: CASSETPGEGSDTQYF.

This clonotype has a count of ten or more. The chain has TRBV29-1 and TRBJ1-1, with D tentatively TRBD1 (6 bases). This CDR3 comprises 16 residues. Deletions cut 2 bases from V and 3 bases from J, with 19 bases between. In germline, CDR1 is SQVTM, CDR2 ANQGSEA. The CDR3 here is CSVENRQGRKHTEAFF. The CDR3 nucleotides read TGCAGCGTTGAAAACAGGCAGGGGAGAAAGCACACTGAAGCTTTCTTT.

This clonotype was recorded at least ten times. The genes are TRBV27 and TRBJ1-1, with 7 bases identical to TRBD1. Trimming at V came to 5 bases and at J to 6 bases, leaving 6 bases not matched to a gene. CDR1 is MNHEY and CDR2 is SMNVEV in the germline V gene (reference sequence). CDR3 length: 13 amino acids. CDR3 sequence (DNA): TGTGCCAGCAGTGGAGACAGGGTCGCTGAAGCTTTCTTT. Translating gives CASSGDRVAEAFF.

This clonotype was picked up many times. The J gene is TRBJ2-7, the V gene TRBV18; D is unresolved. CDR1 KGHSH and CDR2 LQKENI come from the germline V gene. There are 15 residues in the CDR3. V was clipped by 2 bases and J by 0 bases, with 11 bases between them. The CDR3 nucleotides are TGTGCCAGCTCACCAGGCTTAAGGAGCTCCTACGAGCAGTACTTC. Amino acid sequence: CASSPGLRSSYEQYF.